These T cell receptor beta chains were read from a single sample in a study of shared clonotypes between healthy human individuals. Only in-frame clones appear in the TCRdb table, and some are missing; sequencing was by immunoSEQ multiplex PCR. Found here are 490,000 or so clones, 79% of them singletons; the top ten hold less than 15%. The material sequenced was PBMCs. The receptor set was obtained from a woman in her 40s in good health. Some clones in this sample may be carry-over from other donors' samples. Each CDR3 is given without its conserved first and last residue. Fields, in order: V gene, CDR3 protein.

>TRBV9
ASSGLPGQNQETQY
>TRBV4-2
ASSQDGPDTQY
>TRBV19
ATVRRDEQF
>TRBV25-1
ASSRSSGANVLT
>TRBV10-2
ASTTSGRKETQY
>TRBV29-1
SVEGLRGQETQY
>TRBV2
ASSSQGFQETQY
>TRBV5-1
ASSPGANPEQY
>TRBV6-1
ASSGSRVNTEAF
>TRBV4-2
ASSQDSSGVTYGYT
>TRBV5-1
ASSAGGELF
>TRBV6-5
ASGGITEAF
>TRBV27
ASSPLGSFEQY
>TRBV9
ASSVEGNGEQF
>TRBV2
ASSLGQGDYEQY
>TRBV19
ASSSGQGAQGGELF
>TRBV7-9
ASSSLDRDNEKLF
>TRBV19
ASSVGRSYEQY
>TRBV7-9
ASSLNQETQY
>TRBV27
ASSSRTSGRTYEQY
>TRBV11-3
ASSLDSYGEAF
>TRBV6-6
ASSYGLIATNEKLF
>TRBV28
ASRGDFTDTQY
>TRBV27
ASSWGYQETQY
>TRBV7-9
ASSSDPYEQY